A selection of T cell receptor beta chains follows, all from one sample in a study of graft-versus-host responses after intestinal transplantation. The table came from immunoSEQ multiplex PCR; TCRdb's copy has only in-frame clones and leaves some out. The data hold about 100,000 clones, with about 90% observed a single time. These receptors' targets are unknown. Specimen: unstimulated CD4+ T cells sorted from spleen or lymph node cells, collected before intestinal transplant. Source of these receptors: a human donor who received an intestinal transplant. The CDR3 runs from the conserved cysteine through the conserved F or W. The D gene is left open where the match is weak. Part of the rows lack a size; the others show once, few, many or a class for expanded clones.

v_gene,j_gene,d_gene,len,abundance,CDR3aa,CDR3nt
TRBV7-9,TRBJ2-1,NA,15,NA,CASSSDRKYYNEQFF,TGTGCCAGCAGCTCCGACAGGAAATACTACAATGAGCAGTTCTTC
TRBV6-5,TRBJ2-6,NA,15,few,CASSYSGGGANVLTF,TGTGCCAGCAGTTATTCCGGTGGTGGGGCCAACGTCCTGACTTTC
TRBV9,TRBJ1-3,TRBD1,15,NA,CASSVSGTAGNTIYF,TGTGCCAGCAGCGTCTCCGGGACAGCTGGAAACACCATATATTTT
TRBV6-1,TRBJ2-7,NA,13,NA,CASSQPDFYEQYF,TGTGCCAGCAGCCAACCCGACTTTTACGAGCAGTACTTC
TRBV7-9,TRBJ1-6,NA,13,few,CASSLAGRSPLHF,TGTGCCAGCAGCTTAGCGGGCCGTTCACCCCTCCACTTT
TRBV4-1,TRBJ2-7,NA,15,NA,CASSQDPHPRYEQYF,TGCGCCAGCAGCCAAGATCCCCACCCCCGCTACGAGCAGTACTTC
TRBV12-5,TRBJ1-1,NA,18,NA,CASGFRPLGGLGNTEAFF,TGTGCTAGTGGTTTCAGACCGTTAGGGGGTCTTGGGAACACTGAAGCTTTCTTT
TRBV6-1,TRBJ2-5,NA,13,once,CASSVDRGETQYF,TGTGCCAGCAGTGTGGACAGAGGAGAGACCCAGTACTTC
TRBV5-1,TRBJ2-1,TRBD1,14,once,CASSSGQGGTEQFF,TGCGCCAGCAGCTCTGGACAGGGGGGGACTGAGCAGTTCTTC
TRBV5-6,TRBJ2-1,NA,13,NA,CASSLARAGEQFF,TGTGCCAGCAGCTTGGCTAGGGCGGGTGAGCAGTTCTTC
TRBV6-1,TRBJ1-5,NA,15,NA,CASKGTPTSNQPQHF,TGTGCCAGCAAGGGGACACCTACTAGCAATCAGCCCCAGCATTTT
TRBV4-2,TRBJ2-3,TRBD2,16,NA,CASRPRGLAGLDTQYF,TGTGCCAGCAGACCAAGAGGACTAGCGGGACTAGATACGCAGTATTTT
TRBV5-1,TRBJ2-7,NA,13,NA,CASAEGRGLEQYF,TGCGCCAGCGCGGAGGGTAGGGGGCTAGAGCAGTACTTC
TRBV6-5,TRBJ1-5,NA,13,NA,CASSHWSNQPQHF,TGTGCCAGCAGTCACTGGAGCAATCAGCCCCAGCATTTT
TRBV28,TRBJ1-5,NA,13,NA,CASIEGTLRPQHF,TGTGCCAGCATCGAGGGGACGCTAAGGCCCCAGCATTTT
TRBV2,TRBJ2-7,NA,13,NA,CASRVTGTYEQYF,TGTGCCAGCAGGGTTACCGGGACTTACGAGCAGTACTTC
TRBV28,TRBJ1-5,NA,12,NA,CAVWDSNQPQHF,TGTGCCGTCTGGGATAGCAATCAGCCCCAGCATTTT